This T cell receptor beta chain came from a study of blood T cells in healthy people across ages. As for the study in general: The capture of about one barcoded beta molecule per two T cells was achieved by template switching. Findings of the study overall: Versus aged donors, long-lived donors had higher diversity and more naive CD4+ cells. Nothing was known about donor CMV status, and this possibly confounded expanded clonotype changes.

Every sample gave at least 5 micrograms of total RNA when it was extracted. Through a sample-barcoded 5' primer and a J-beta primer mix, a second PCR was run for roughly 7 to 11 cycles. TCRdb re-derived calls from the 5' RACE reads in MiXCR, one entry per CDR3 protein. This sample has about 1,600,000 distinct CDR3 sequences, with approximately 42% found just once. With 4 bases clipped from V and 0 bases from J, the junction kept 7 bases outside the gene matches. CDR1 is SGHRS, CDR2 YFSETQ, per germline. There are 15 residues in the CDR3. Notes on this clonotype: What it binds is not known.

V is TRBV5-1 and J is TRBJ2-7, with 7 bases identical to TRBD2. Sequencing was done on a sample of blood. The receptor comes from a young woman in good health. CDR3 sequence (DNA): TGCGCCAGCAGCGCCGGACTAGAACTCTCCTACGAGCAGTACTTC. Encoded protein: CASSAGLELSYEQYF.